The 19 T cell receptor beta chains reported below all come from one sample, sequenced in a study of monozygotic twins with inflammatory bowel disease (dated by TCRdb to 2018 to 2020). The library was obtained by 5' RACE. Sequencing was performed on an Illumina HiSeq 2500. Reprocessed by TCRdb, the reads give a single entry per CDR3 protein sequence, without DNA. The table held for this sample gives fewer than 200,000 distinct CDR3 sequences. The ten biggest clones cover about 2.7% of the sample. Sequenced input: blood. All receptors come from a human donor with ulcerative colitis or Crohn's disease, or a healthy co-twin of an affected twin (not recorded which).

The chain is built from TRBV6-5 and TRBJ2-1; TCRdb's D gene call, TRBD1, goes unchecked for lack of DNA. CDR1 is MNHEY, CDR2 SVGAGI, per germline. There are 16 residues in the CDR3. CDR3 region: CASSFLAVGGDNEQFF.

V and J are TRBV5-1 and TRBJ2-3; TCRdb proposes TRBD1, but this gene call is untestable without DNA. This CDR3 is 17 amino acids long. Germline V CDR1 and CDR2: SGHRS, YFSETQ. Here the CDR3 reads CASSLAGGAQITDTQYF. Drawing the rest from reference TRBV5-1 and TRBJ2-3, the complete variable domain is KAGVTQTPRYLIKTRGQQVTLSCSPISGHRSVSWYQQTPGQGLQFLFEYFSETQRNKGNFPGRFSGRQFSNSRSEMNVSTLELGDSALYLCASSLAGGAQITDTQYFGPGTRLTVL.

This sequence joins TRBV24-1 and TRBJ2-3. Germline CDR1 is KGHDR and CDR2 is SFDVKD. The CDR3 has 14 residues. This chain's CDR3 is CATSVTTRTDTQYF.

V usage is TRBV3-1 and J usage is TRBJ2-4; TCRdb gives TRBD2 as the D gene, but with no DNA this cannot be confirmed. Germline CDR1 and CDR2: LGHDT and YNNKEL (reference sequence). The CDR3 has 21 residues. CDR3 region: CASSQERLAGNRGRAKNIQYF.

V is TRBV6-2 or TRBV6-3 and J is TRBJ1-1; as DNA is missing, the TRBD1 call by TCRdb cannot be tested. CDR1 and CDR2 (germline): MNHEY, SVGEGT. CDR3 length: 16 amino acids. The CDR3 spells CASSYLRKGKGTEAFF.

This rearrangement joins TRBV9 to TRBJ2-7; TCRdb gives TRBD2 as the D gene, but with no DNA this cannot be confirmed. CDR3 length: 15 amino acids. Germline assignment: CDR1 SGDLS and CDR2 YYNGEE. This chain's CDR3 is CASSREGLAAYEQYF. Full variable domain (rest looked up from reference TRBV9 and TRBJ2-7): DSGVTQTPKHLITATGQRVTLRCSPRSGDLSVYWYQQSLDQGLQFLIQYYNGEERAKGNILERFSAQQFPDLHSELNLSSLELGDSALYFCASSREGLAAYEQYFGPGTRLTVT.

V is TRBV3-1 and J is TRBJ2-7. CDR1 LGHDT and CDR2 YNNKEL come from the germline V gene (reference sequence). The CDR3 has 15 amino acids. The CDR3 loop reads CASSHRLFLTYEQYF.

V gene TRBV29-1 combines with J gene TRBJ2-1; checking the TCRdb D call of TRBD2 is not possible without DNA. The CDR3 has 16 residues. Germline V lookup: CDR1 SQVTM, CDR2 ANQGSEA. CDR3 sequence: CSVEDRPSGRRGEQFF.

This CDR3 reads CASSHPDREGTFF. The V call is TRBV4-1, the J call TRBJ1-1; TCRdb gives TRBD1 as the D gene, but with no DNA this cannot be confirmed. The CDR3 is 13 amino acids. Germline CDR1 MGHRA, CDR2 YSYEKL.

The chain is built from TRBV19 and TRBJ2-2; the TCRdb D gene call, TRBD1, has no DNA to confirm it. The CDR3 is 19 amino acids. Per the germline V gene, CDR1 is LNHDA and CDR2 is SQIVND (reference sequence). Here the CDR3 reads CASSPSGTGDLLNTGELFF.

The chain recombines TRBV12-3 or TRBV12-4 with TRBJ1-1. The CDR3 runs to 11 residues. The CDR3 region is CASLINTEAFF.

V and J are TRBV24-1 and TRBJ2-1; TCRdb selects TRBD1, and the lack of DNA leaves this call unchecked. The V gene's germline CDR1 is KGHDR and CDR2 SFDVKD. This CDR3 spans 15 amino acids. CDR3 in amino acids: CATSDLLPGGNEQFF.

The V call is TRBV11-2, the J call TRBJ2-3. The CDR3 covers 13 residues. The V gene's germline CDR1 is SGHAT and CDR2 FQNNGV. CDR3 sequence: CASSFLYTDTQYF. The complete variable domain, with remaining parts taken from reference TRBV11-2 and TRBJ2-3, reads EAGVAQSPRYKIIEKRQSVAFWCNPISGHATLYWYQQILGQGPKLLIQFQNNGVVDDSQLPKDRFSAERLKGVDSTLKIQPAKLEDSAVYLCASSFLYTDTQYFGPGTRLTVL.

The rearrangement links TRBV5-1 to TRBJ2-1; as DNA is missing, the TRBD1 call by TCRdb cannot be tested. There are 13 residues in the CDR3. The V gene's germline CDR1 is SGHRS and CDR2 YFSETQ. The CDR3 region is CASSSGWYNEQFF.

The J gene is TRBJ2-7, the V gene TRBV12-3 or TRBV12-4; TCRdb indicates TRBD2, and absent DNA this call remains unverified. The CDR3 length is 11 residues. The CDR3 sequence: CASTSRDEQYF.

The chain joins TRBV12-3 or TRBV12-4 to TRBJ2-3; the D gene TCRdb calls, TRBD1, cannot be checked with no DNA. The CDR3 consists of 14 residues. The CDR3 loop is CASSLDRGPDTQYF.

The CDR3 here is CASSRGQGSEQFF. The genes are TRBV11-2 and TRBJ2-1; TCRdb's D gene call, TRBD1, goes unchecked for lack of DNA. The CDR3 has 13 amino acids. Germline CDR1 reads SGHAT; CDR2 reads FQNNGV.

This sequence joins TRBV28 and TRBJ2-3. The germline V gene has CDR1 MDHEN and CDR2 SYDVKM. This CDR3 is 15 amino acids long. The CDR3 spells CASSLTQVLADTQYF.

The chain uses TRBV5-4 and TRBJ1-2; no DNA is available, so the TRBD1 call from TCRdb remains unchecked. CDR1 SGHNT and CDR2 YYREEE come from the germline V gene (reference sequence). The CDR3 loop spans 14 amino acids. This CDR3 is CASSSTGLGYGYTF.